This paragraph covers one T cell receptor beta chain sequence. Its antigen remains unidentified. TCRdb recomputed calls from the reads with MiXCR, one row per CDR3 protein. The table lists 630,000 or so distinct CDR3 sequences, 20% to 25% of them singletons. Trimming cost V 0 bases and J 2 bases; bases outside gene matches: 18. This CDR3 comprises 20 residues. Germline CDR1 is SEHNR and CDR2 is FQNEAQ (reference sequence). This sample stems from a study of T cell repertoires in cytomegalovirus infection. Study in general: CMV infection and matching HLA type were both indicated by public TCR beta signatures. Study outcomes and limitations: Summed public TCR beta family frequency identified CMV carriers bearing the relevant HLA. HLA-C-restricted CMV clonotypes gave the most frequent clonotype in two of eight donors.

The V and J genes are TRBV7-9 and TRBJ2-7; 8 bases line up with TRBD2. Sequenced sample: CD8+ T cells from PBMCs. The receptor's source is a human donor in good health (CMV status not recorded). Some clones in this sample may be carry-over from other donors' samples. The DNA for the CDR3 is TGTGCCAGCAGCTTAGCGGAAGGGTCGCGCTTTTCGGGACTAGCCTACGAGCAGTACTTC. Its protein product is CASSLAEGSRFSGLAYEQYF.